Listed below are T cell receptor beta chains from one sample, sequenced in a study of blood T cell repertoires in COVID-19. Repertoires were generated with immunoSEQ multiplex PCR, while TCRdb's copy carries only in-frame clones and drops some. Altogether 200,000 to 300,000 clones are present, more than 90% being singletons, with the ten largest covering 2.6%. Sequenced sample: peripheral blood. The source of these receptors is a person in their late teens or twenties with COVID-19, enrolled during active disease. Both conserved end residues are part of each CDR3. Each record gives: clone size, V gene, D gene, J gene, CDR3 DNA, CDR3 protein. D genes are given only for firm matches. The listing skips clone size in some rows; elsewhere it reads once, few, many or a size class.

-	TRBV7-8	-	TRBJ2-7	TGTGCCAGCAGCTTAGCGGAGGGGGCGGCCTACGAGCAGTACTTC	CASSLAEGAAYEQYF
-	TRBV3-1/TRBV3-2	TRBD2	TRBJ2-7	TGTGCCAGCAGCCAAGCTAGCGGGAGGGCCGGGAGGGCCGAGCAGTACTTC	CASSQASGRAGRAEQYF
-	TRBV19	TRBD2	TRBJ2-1	TGTGCCAGTAGTCACGGCGGGAGCCAAACCTACAATGAGCAGTTCTTC	CASSHGGSQTYNEQFF
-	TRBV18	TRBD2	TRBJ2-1	TGTGCCAGCTCACCCAGGGTCTCTAGCGGATGGGGCTCCTACAATGAGCAGTTCTTC	CASSPRVSSGWGSYNEQFF
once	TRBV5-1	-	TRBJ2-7	TGCGCCAGCAGCGCACTGGACAGCCTATCCTACGAGCAGTACTTC	CASSALDSLSYEQYF
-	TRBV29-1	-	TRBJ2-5	TGCAGCGTTGGAGTTGGGGGGACGGAGACCCAGTACTTC	CSVGVGGTETQYF
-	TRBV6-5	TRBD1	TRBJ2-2	TGTGCCAGCAGTTACTCTGGACAGGCTAAAGGGGGGGAGCTGTTTTTT	CASSYSGQAKGGELFF
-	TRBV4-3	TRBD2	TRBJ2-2	TGCGCCAGCAGCCAAGGACCCTCTAGCGGGATAACCCGCCAGAACACCGGGGAGCTGTTTTTT	CASSQGPSSGITRQNTGELFF
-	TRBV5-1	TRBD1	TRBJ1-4	TGCGCCAGCAGCTTAACAGGGGGAGGTGAAAAACTGTTTTTT	CASSLTGGGEKLFF
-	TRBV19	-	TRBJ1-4	TGTGCCAGTAGTACAGATGACAGGCCGGGCCAACTGTTTTTT	CASSTDDRPGQLFF
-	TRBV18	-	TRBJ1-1	TGTGCCAGCTCATCTACAGCGAACACTGAAGCTTTCTTT	CASSSTANTEAFF
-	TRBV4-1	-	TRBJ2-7	TGCGCCAGCAGCCTTGTCCGGGACTTCTCCTACGAGCAGTACTTC	CASSLVRDFSYEQYF
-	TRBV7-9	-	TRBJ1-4	TGTGCCAGCAGCTCATTGACAGCCCAAAATGAAAAACTGTTTTTT	CASSSLTAQNEKLFF
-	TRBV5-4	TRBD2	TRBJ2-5	TGTGCCAGCAGCCCGCCCGGACTAGCGGAAGAGACCCAGTACTTC	CASSPPGLAEETQYF
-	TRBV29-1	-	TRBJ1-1	TGCAGCGTTGATATACAGAACACTGAAGCTTTCTTT	CSVDIQNTEAFF
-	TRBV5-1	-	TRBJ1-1	TGCGCCAGCAGCATAAGAACCGGGGTTCTTTCCACTGAAGCTTTCTTT	CASSIRTGVLSTEAFF
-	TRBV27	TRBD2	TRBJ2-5	TGTGCCAGCAGTTCCCGACTAGCGGGAGGGATGGAGACCCAGTACTTC	CASSSRLAGGMETQYF
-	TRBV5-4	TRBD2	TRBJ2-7	TGTGCCAGCAGCACGGGACTAGCGACCAGCTCCTACGAGCAGTACTTC	CASSTGLATSSYEQYF
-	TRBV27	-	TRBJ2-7	TGTGCCAGCAGCCCCCCCGGACAGATTAGAGCCTACGAGCAGTACTTC	CASSPPGQIRAYEQYF
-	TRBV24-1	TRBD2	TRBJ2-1	TGTGCCACCAGTGATTTGTTTCCCTCGAAGCGGGAGAAGATTGAGCAGTTCTTC	CATSDLFPSKREKIEQFF
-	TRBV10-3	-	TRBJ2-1	TGTGCCATCAGTGCTGGGGACTCCCATGTAAGATTCTTC	CAISAGDSHVRFF
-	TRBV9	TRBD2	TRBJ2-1	TGTGCCAGCAGCGTGGGGACTAGCGCCTACAATGAGCAGTTCTTC	CASSVGTSAYNEQFF
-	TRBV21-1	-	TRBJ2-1	TGTGCCAGCAGCTTAAGGGGCAAGCGGGAGGGCCGACAGTTCTTC	CASSLRGKREGRQFF
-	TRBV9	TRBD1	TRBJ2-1	TGTGCCAGCAGCGACGGGGACAGGGGCGGCAATGAGCAGTTCTTC	CASSDGDRGGNEQFF
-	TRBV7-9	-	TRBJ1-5	TGTGCCAGCAGCCCACTCCCGGGGGGGGATCAACCCCAGCATTTT	CASSPLPGGDQPQHF
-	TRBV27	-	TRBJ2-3	TGTGCCAGCAGTCCTACTGGAGCGGTGCCGAGTACAGATACGCAGTATTTT	CASSPTGAVPSTDTQYF
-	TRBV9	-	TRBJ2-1	TGTGCCAGCAGCGAGAGGACACCCTACAATGAGCAGTTCTTC	CASSERTPYNEQFF
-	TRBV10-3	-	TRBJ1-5	TGTGCCATCAAGGCAGGGGATAATCAGCCCCAGCATTTT	CAIKAGDNQPQHF
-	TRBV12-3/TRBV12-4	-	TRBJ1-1	TGTGCCAGCAGCCACGGGGGGCAGACTGAAGCTTTCTTT	CASSHGGQTEAFF
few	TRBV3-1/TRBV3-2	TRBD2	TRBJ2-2	TGTGCCAGCAGCCAAGGCTGGGCAAGCGGGAAGACGGGTGGGGAGCTGTTTTTT	CASSQGWASGKTGGELFF
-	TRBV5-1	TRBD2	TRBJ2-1	TGCGCCAGCAGCGGCCAGACGGGACTAGGTAGCAATGAGCAGTTCTTC	CASSGQTGLGSNEQFF
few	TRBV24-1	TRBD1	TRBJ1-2	TGTGCCACCAGTGATCAAGGACAGGGCTATGGCTACACCTTC	CATSDQGQGYGYTF
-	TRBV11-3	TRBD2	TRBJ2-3	TGTGCCAGCAGCCCCGGGTTAAGGATGGCGGGAGGAAGCACAGATACGCAGTATTTT	CASSPGLRMAGGSTDTQYF
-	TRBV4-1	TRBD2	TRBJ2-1	TGCGCCAGCAGCCACCGACTAGCCAATGAGCAGTTCTTC	CASSHRLANEQFF
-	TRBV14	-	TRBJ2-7	TGTGCCAGCAGCCAAGGAGTGGGAGGCTACGAGCAGTACTTC	CASSQGVGGYEQYF
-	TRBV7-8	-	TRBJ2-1	TGTGCCAGCAGCTTAAGTTGGGCGCTCAGCTCCTACAATGAGCAGTTCTTC	CASSLSWALSSYNEQFF
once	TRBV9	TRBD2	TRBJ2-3	TGTGCCAGCAGTTTCGGACTAGCGGGAGGAGGCACAGATACGCAGTATTTT	CASSFGLAGGGTDTQYF
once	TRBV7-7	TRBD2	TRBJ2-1	TGTGCTAGCAGCTCGACCGGGACTAGCGGTTACAATGAGCAGTTCTTC	CASSSTGTSGYNEQFF
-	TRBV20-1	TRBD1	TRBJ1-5	TGCAGTGCTAGTGACCCGGGGACAGGGGGTCAGCCCCAGCATTTT	CSASDPGTGGQPQHF
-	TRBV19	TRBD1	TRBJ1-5	TGTGCCAGTAGTTTGTACAGGGGGCTGTTTCAGCCCCAGCATTTT	CASSLYRGLFQPQHF
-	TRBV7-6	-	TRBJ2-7	TGTGCCAGCAGCTTCAGTACGGGACTTCACTACGAGCAGTACTTC	CASSFSTGLHYEQYF
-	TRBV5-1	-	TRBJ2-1	TGCGCCAGCAGCTTGTACGTGGGAGATTATGAGCAGTTCTTC	CASSLYVGDYEQFF
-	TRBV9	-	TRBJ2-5	TGTGCCAGCAGCGCGTGGGGCTACCAAGAGACCCAGTACTTC	CASSAWGYQETQYF
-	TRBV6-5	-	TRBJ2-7	TGTGCCAGTTACCTTTCACCGGGTTACGAGCAGTACTTC	CASYLSPGYEQYF
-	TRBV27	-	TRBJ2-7	TGTGCCAGCAGTTTTGGAGGGCCGCCGAGCTCCTACGAGCAGTACTTC	CASSFGGPPSSYEQYF
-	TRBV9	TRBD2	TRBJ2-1	TGTGCCAGCAGCGTAGCGGGTGGGGGAGCGGGAGGTCTAAATGAGCAGTTCTTC	CASSVAGGGAGGLNEQFF
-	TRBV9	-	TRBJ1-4	TGTGCCAGCAGCCGTGACAGGTTCAGTGAAAAACTGTTTTTT	CASSRDRFSEKLFF
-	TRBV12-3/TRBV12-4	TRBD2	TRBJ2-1	TGTGCCAGCAGCGAAGCGGGAGGGAACGAGCAGTTCTTC	CASSEAGGNEQFF
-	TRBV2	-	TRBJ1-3	TGTGCCAGCAGTGCTCTCGTCACGGTCGCTGGAAACACCATATATTTT	CASSALVTVAGNTIYF